This T cell receptor (beta chain) is from a study of T cells in Graves' hyperthyroidism and ophthalmopathy. Study information: Peripheral blood draws took place at initial diagnosis, ahead of any treatment.

RNA transcripts yielded amplified TCR beta CDR3 regions. When the TCR CDR3 underwent first-round RT-PCR, the HTBI primer set was used. TCRdb processed the multiplex PCR reads anew with MiXCR; each CDR3 protein has one entry. The data contain 270,000 or so distinct CDR3 sequences, about 25% of them singletons. V was clipped by 3 bases and J by 9 bases; unmatched bases: 6. This CDR3 comprises 14 residues. This clonotype was detected many times. This TCR came from a middle-aged man with Graves' hyperthyroidism that later progressed to Graves' ophthalmopathy. The genes are TRBV12-3 or TRBV12-4 and TRBJ2-4, with 9 positions matching TRBD2. Sequenced material: blood. CDR3 sequence (DNA): TGTGCCAGCAGTTTTAGCGGGGGTGATGGCATTCAGTACTTC. Residues: CASSFSGGDGIQYF.